The clone carrying this T cell receptor beta chain is classed as medium-sized (0.01 to 0.1%) by frequency. TRB was amplified from around 0.25 ug of peripheral blood genomic DNA per sample. TRB rearrangements were amplified by touch-down multiplex PCR with mixed TRB-A/B primers. TCRdb re-called the multiplex PCR reads and gives one entry per CDR3 protein, without DNA. Here the sample table reports thousands of distinct CDR3 sequences. The data derive from a study of T cell clusters in autoimmune cytopenias. Input material: peripheral blood. This sequence originates from a human donor with an autoimmune cytopenia or autoimmune hepatitis (not recorded which).

The CDR3 reads CASSRIGETSGSYEQYF. This chain uses TRBV6-5 with TRBJ2-7; TCRdb lists TRBD2, though no DNA is available to test this call. The CDR3 has 17 residues. CDR1 MNHEY and CDR2 SVGAGI come from the germline V gene.